Below are 15 T cell receptor beta chains sequenced from a single sample in a study of identical twins. TCRdb independently ran MiXCR on the 5' RACE reads; one entry per CDR3 protein. The table has approximately 250,000 distinct CDR3 sequences, under 8.5% seen once; the top ten hold 13% to 15%. The sample was also linked to a second study, of T cells expressing NK-cell markers.

Source material: CD8+ T cells sorted from blood. These receptors all come from a woman between 18 and 29 years old in good health.

The chain uses TRBV7-9 and TRBJ2-7, with 8 bases fitting TRBD2. Germline assignment: CDR1 SEHNR and CDR2 FQNEAQ (reference sequence). With V trimmed by 5 bases and J by 6 bases, 9 bases remained unmatched. The CDR3 is 14 amino acids. CDR3 sequence: CASSPISGGAEQYF. CDR3 DNA sequence: TGTGCCAGCAGCCCCATATCGGGAGGGGCCGAGCAGTACTTC.

There are a few counts of this clonotype. V is TRBV9 and J is TRBJ2-1, with a tentative D call TRBD1 (6 bases). The V end lost 4 bases, the J end lost 0 bases, and 11 bases lay between the germline ends. Per the germline V gene, CDR1 is SGDLS and CDR2 is YYNGEE. This CDR3 comprises 15 residues. CDR3 amino acids: CASSIGQSSYNEQFF. CDR3 DNA: TGTGCCAGCAGCATAGGACAGAGCTCCTACAATGAGCAGTTCTTC.

This clonotype occurred a few times. The CDR3 DNA follows: TGTGCCAGCAGTGGACAGGGCTTCTACGAGCAGTACTTC. Protein: CASSGQGFYEQYF. The chain joins TRBV2 to TRBJ2-7, with 7 bases lining up with TRBD1. The CDR3 has 13 amino acids. Germline assignment: CDR1 SNHLY and CDR2 FYNNEI. With 4 bases clipped from V and 3 bases from J, the junction kept 3 bases outside the gene matches.

This rearrangement joins TRBV6-1 to TRBJ1-1, with D perhaps TRBD1 (6 bases). Per the germline V gene, CDR1 is MNHNS and CDR2 is SASEGT. Trimming stripped 3 bases from V and 1 base from J, with 18 bases between. The length of the CDR3 is 17 residues. The CDR3 region is CASSDDPGQPRNTEAFF. The CDR3 DNA follows: TGTGCCAGCAGTGATGATCCCGGACAGCCTAGGAACACTGAAGCTTTCTTT.

V and J are TRBV6-1 and TRBJ1-5, with D tentatively TRBD1 (6 bases). The V end was cut by 4 bases, the J end by 1 base, with 11 bases between. The germline V gene has CDR1 MNHNS and CDR2 SASEGT. This CDR3 spans 15 amino acids. The CDR3 sequence is CASSAWGASNQPQHF. DNA for the CDR3: TGTGCCAGCAGTGCCTGGGGGGCCAGCAATCAGCCCCAGCATTTT.

In nucleotides, the CDR3 is TGTGCCAGCAGCGAGACTAGCAATAACGCCTACGAGCAGTACTTC. This codes for CASSETSNNAYEQYF. The chain joins TRBV9 to TRBJ2-7; 7 positions match TRBD2. This CDR3 spans 15 amino acids. In germline, CDR1 is SGDLS, CDR2 YYNGEE. Trimming at V came to 3 bases and at J to 2 bases, leaving 8 bases not matched to a gene.

This clonotype came up many times. V gene TRBV14 combines with J gene TRBJ2-7, with D perhaps TRBD2 (5 bases). Germline assignment: CDR1 SGHDN and CDR2 FVKESK. The CDR3 runs to 12 residues. Deletions cut 4 bases from V and 6 bases from J, with 10 bases between. The CDR3 DNA reads TGTGCCAGCAGCCCGGCCGGGGTCGAGCAGTACTTC. Translating gives CASSPAGVEQYF.

This clonotype showed up just a few times. The chain links TRBV5-1 to TRBJ2-7, with a tentative D call TRBD2 (7 bases). V lost 2 bases and J lost 7, with 19 bases in between. Germline CDR1 SGHRS, CDR2 YFSETQ. This CDR3 region has 15 residues. CDR3 DNA: TGCGCCAGCAGCTTTTACGGGGGGCATTCGGGAGAGCAGTACTTC. It yields the protein CASSFYGGHSGEQYF.

This clonotype was observed a few times. V and J are TRBV11-2 and TRBJ2-4, with 9 positions matching TRBD1. The CDR3 extends over 17 amino acids. Germline lookup yields CDR1 SGHAT and CDR2 FQNNGV. The V segment lost 5 bases and the J segment 0 bases; nucleotides outside the gene matches: 8. The CDR3 loop is CASSQTRDRVAKNIQYF. CDR3 DNA: TGTGCCAGCAGCCAGACCAGGGACAGGGTAGCCAAAAACATTCAGTACTTC. The entire variable domain, with the rest obtained from reference TRBV11-2 and TRBJ2-4, is as follows: EAGVAQSPRYKIIEKRQSVAFWCNPISGHATLYWYQQILGQGPKLLIQFQNNGVVDDSQLPKDRFSAERLKGVDSTLKIQPAKLEDSAVYLCASSQTRDRVAKNIQYFGAGTRLSVL.

About this clonotype itself: Possible read error: a much larger clone is one base away. The chain uses TRBV27 and TRBJ2-1; possible D gene TRBD1, 6 bases. The CDR3 sequence is 13 residues long. V was cut by 7 bases and J by 8 bases, with 15 bases left in between. Germline V gene data show CDR1 as MNHEY and CDR2 as SMNVEV (reference sequence). CDR3 sequence: CASNHGQYDEQFF. The DNA of the CDR3 is TGTGCCAGCAACCACGGACAGTACGATGAGCAGTTCTTC.

The V call is TRBV12-3 or TRBV12-4, the J call TRBJ1-6; tentatively, D is TRBD1 (5 bases). This CDR3 comprises 12 residues. Trimming cost V 4 bases and J 14 bases, with 12 bases left between them. Written as DNA, the CDR3 is TGTGCCAGCAGTTCAGGAGGGGCCGCCCTCCACTTT. Translating gives CASSSGGAALHF.

This clonotype occurred a few times. The rearrangement joins TRBV7-9 to TRBJ2-7; no firm D call. The length of the CDR3 is 11 residues. Germline V gene sequence: CDR1 SEHNR, CDR2 FQNEAQ (reference sequence). V was cut by 5 bases and J by 6 bases, with 8 bases left in between. CDR3: CASSNNTEQYF. The CDR3 nucleotides read TGTGCCAGCAGCAATAACACCGAGCAGTACTTC.

The sample holds a few counts of this clonotype. This chain links TRBV29-1 with TRBJ2-1, with 7 positions matching TRBD1. Trimming removed 3 bases from V and 0 bases from J; junction bases left unmatched: 8. CDR1 and CDR2 from the germline V gene are SQVTM and ANQGSEA. The CDR3 is made up of 16 amino acids. As DNA, the CDR3 is TGCAGCGTTGAGGCGGGCAGGGGGAGCTCCTACAATGAGCAGTTCTTC. Amino acid sequence: CSVEAGRGSSYNEQFF.

This clonotype has ten or more counts. V usage is TRBV7-2 and J usage is TRBJ2-7, with 9 bases matching TRBD1. The CDR3 extends over 17 amino acids. J lost 2 bases, V lost 5 bases, and 13 bases had no gene match. Germline-derived CDR1 and CDR2 are SGHTA and FQGNSA. The CDR3 coding sequence is TGTGCCAGCAGCCCGCACTCCGGGACAGGGTTTACCTACGAGCAGTACTTC. Protein product: CASSPHSGTGFTYEQYF.

In regard to this clonotype: Given a much more abundant clone one base away, this may be a read error. The chain recombines TRBV27 with TRBJ1-5; D possibly corresponds to TRBD1 (5 bases). Trimming pared 5 bases from V and 7 bases from J, leaving 12 bases between. The CDR3 runs 13 residues. Germline CDR1 MNHEY, CDR2 SMNVEV (reference sequence). The CDR3 coding sequence is TGTGCCAGCAGTCTCTGGAGGGGCCAGCCCCAGCATTTT. Amino acid sequence: CASSLWRGQPQHF.